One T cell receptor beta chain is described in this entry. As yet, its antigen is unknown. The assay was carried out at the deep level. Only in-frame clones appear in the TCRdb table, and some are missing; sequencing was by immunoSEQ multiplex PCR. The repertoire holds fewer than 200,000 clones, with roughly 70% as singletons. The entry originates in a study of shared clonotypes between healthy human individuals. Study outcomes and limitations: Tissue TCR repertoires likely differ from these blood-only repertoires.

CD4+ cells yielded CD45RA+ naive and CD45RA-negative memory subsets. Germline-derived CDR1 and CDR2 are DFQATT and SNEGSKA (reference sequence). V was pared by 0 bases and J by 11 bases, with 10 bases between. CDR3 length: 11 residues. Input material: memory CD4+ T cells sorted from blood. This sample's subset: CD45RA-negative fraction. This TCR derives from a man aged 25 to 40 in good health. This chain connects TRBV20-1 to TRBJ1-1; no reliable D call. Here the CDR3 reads CSARDPPDAFF. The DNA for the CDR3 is TGCAGTGCTAGAGATCCCCCCGACGCTTTCTTT.